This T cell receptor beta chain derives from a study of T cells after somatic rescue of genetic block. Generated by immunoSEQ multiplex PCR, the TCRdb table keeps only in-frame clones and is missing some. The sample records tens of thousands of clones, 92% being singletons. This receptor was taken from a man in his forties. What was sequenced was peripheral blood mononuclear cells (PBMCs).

The CDR3 region is CASQNGGPINQPQHF. CDR3 coding DNA: TGTGCCAGTCAGAACGGGGGCCCTATCAATCAGCCCCAGCATTTT. J is TRBJ1-5 and V is TRBV2, with D maybe TRBD1 (6 bases). The V gene lost 9 bases and the J gene lost 3 bases, with 18 bases spanning the gap. CDR3 length equals 15 residues. Germline lookup yields CDR1 SNHLY and CDR2 FYNNEI. Using reference TRBV2 and TRBJ1-5 for the parts outside the CDR3, the full variable domain is EPEVTQTPSHQVTQMGQEVILRCVPISNHLYFYWYRQILGQKVEFLVSFYNNEISEKSEIFDDQFSVERPDGSNFTLKIRSTKLEDSAMYFCASQNGGPINQPQHFGDGTRLSIL.